One sample yielded the 26 T cell receptor beta chains listed below, sequenced in a study of blood T cell repertoires in COVID-19. Clones were read by immunoSEQ multiplex PCR, and TCRdb kept only the in-frame ones, dropping some. The sample has about 190,000 clones; approximately 91% are singletons. Sequenced sample: peripheral blood. The receptors stem from a man aged 40-55 years with acute or convalescent COVID-19.

The chain couples TRBV4-1 to TRBJ2-7, with a possible D match to TRBD2 (6 bases). This CDR3 spans 13 amino acids. The ends were cut back, 4 bases at V and 2 bases at J, with 9 bases in the middle. Germline CDR1 reads MGHRA; CDR2 reads YSYEKL. The CDR3 DNA reads TGCGCCAGCAGCCGCGGGGATACCTACGAGCAGTACTTC. Protein product: CASSRGDTYEQYF.

The chain employs TRBV7-3 and TRBJ2-4, with TRBD1 identical over 7 bases. The germline gives CDR1 SGHTA, CDR2 FQGTGA. This CDR3 is built from 15 residues. The trim removed 1 base at V and 4 bases at J, leaving 4 bases unmatched. In nucleotides, the CDR3 is TGTGCCAGCAGCTTAAATGCAGGGGGTAAAAACATTCAGTACTTC. Translation gives CASSLNAGGKNIQYF.

The gene calls are TRBV27 and TRBJ2-3, with 11 bases that match TRBD2. The CDR3 sequence is 17 residues long. The germline V gene encodes CDR1 MNHEY and CDR2 SMNVEV (reference sequence). V shed 6 bases and J 3 bases; nucleotides not matched to a gene: 11. The CDR3 sequence is CASRRTTLAGGTDTQYF. CDR3 coding DNA: TGTGCCAGCAGACGGACCACCCTAGCGGGGGGAACAGATACGCAGTATTTT.

This chain joins TRBV27 and TRBJ2-6; TRBD1 aligns across 9 bases. V trimming: 5 bases; J trimming: 4 bases; junction bases outside the gene matches: 6. CDR1 MNHEY and CDR2 SMNVEV come from the germline V gene (reference sequence). This CDR3 has 16 residues. The CDR3 nucleotides are TGTGCCAGCAGTCGGGACAGGGCCCGCGGGGCCAACGTCCTGACTTTC. Protein sequence: CASSRDRARGANVLTF.

The chain couples TRBV11-2 to TRBJ1-1; TRBD1 matches at 11 bases. Germline V gene lookup returns CDR1 SGHAT and CDR2 FQNNGV. Trimming at V came to 5 bases and at J to 4 bases, leaving 6 bases not matched to a gene. The length of the CDR3 is 15 residues. CDR3 DNA: TGTGCCAGCAGCCCCCGGACAGGGGGCTTCACTGAAGCTTTCTTT. It translates to CASSPRTGGFTEAFF.

This chain connects TRBV5-1 to TRBJ2-2, with 8 bases lining up with TRBD2. J lost 3 bases, V lost 0 bases, and 7 bases had no gene match. CDR3 size: 17 residues. Germline V lookup: CDR1 SGHRS, CDR2 YFSETQ. DNA for the CDR3: TGCGCCAGCAGCTTGGGCGCGGGGGGTGGAGACACCGGGGAGCTGTTTTTT. Translation: CASSLGAGGGDTGELFF.

The chain is built from TRBV5-5 and TRBJ2-7; no firm D call. V gave up 0 bases and J gave up 3 bases, with 13 bases separating them. There are 15 residues in the CDR3. Germline V gene sequence: CDR1 SGHKS, CDR2 YYEKEE (reference sequence). CDR3 residues: CASSLVQATLYEQYF. CDR3 sequence (DNA): TGTGCCAGCAGCTTGGTTCAGGCCACTCTCTACGAGCAGTACTTC.

CDR3 protein: CASSPRVGATGEQYF. CDR3 nucleotides: TGTGCCAGCAGCCCCCGAGTTGGCGCCACGGGGGAGCAGTACTTC. The chain combines TRBV7-9 with TRBJ2-7; possible D gene TRBD2, 5 bases. The CDR3 sequence is 15 residues long. Germline V gene sequence: CDR1 SEHNR, CDR2 FQNEAQ (reference sequence). V was pared by 5 bases and J by 7 bases, with 21 bases between.

This clone was seen more than once but under ten times. The V and J genes are TRBV7-9 and TRBJ2-1; TRBD1 aligns across 8 bases. Germline V gene lookup returns CDR1 SEHNR and CDR2 FQNEAQ (reference sequence). The CDR3 has 15 amino acids. V was clipped by 6 bases and J by 5 bases; unmatched bases: 9. The CDR3 protein is CASRGPRQGNNEQFF. The CDR3 DNA reads TGTGCCAGCAGAGGCCCTCGACAGGGGAACAATGAGCAGTTCTTC.

The genes are TRBV6-5 and TRBJ1-1, with 9 bases fitting TRBD1. The CDR3 totals 15 residues. Germline V gives CDR1 MNHEY, CDR2 SVGAGI. Germline trimming cut 6 bases from V and 0 bases from J; bases unmatched to any gene: 5. The CDR3 protein is CASSRDRDVNTEAFF. The CDR3 DNA sequence: TGTGCCAGCAGCCGGGACAGGGATGTGAACACTGAAGCTTTCTTT.

The chain combines TRBV7-9 with TRBJ2-5; possibly TRBD2 for D (6 bases). Trimming cost V 3 bases and J 2 bases, with 13 bases left between them. CDR1 is SEHNR, CDR2 FQNEAQ, per germline (reference sequence). This CDR3 has 15 amino acids. The CDR3 nucleotides are TGTGCCAGCAGCTTCCCTATTGCGGGGCAAGAGACCCAGTACTTC. Its translation: CASSFPIAGQETQYF. The whole variable domain, remainder taken from reference TRBV7-9 and TRBJ2-5, is DTGVSQNPRHKITKRGQNVTFRCDPISEHNRLYWYRQTLGQGPEFLTYFQNEAQLEKSRLLSDRFSAERPKGSFSTLEIQRTEQGDSAMYLCASSFPIAGQETQYFGPGTRLLVL.

The CDR3: CASSIIFGRSYEQYF. The CDR3 bases are TGTGCCAGTAGTATTATTTTCGGCAGGTCCTACGAGCAGTACTTC. The chain couples TRBV19 to TRBJ2-7; D remains ambiguous. Trimming left V 3 bases short and J 1 base short, with 13 bases between. Germline CDR1 is LNHDA and CDR2 is SQIVND (reference sequence). The CDR3 consists of 15 residues.

The J gene is TRBJ1-3, the V gene TRBV5-5; D is possibly TRBD1 (6 bases). The germline V and J ends were trimmed by 3 bases and 5 bases, with 9 bases remaining between them. This CDR3 region has 13 residues. Germline assignment: CDR1 SGHKS and CDR2 YYEKEE (reference sequence). The CDR3 sequence: CASSWGGRNTIYF. CDR3 DNA: TGTGCCAGCAGCTGGGGGGGCCGAAACACCATATATTTT.

This chain joins TRBV5-4 and TRBJ2-3, with a possible D match to TRBD1 (5 bases). There are 18 residues in the CDR3. V was shortened by 5 bases and J by 2 bases, with 24 bases between the two germline ends. Germline loops: CDR1 SGHNT, CDR2 YYREEE (reference sequence). This CDR3 reads CASRIHPWGRTNTDTQYF. The CDR3 region has the DNA TGTGCCAGCAGGATCCACCCTTGGGGCAGGACAAACACAGATACGCAGTATTTT.

This sequence joins TRBV7-2 and TRBJ2-7; D might be TRBD1 (5 bases). Germline CDR1 SGHTA, CDR2 FQGNSA. The CDR3 spans 14 residues. Trimming stripped 0 bases from V and 6 bases from J, with 12 bases between. The CDR3 nucleotides are TGTGCCAGCAGCTTAGCGATGGGGCAGTTCGAGCAGTACTTC. Its translation: CASSLAMGQFEQYF.

This chain links TRBV19 with TRBJ2-2; perhaps TRBD1 as D (5 bases). Germline assignment: CDR1 LNHDA and CDR2 SQIVND (reference sequence). Trimming cost V 5 bases and J 4 bases, with 14 bases left between them. The CDR3 loop spans 15 amino acids. CDR3 nucleotides: TGTGCCAGTAGTCCCTCTATACAGGTCACCGGGGAGCTGTTTTTT. It is translated as CASSPSIQVTGELFF.

V is TRBV6-5 and J is TRBJ1-2; TRBD1 agrees at 7 bases. The CDR3 spans 15 residues. The germline gives CDR1 MNHEY, CDR2 SVGAGI. The V and J ends lost 2 bases and 2 bases, in that order; junction bases with no gene match: 5. As DNA, the CDR3 is TGTGCCAGCAGTTACAGGGGGCTCAGGAACTATGGCTACACCTTC. Translation: CASSYRGLRNYGYTF.

This chain uses TRBV19 with TRBJ1-5; perhaps TRBD1 as D (6 bases). Germline V gene lookup returns CDR1 LNHDA and CDR2 SQIVND (reference sequence). V was pared by 3 bases and J by 3 bases, with 12 bases between. The CDR3 loop spans 15 amino acids. CDR3: CASSMLDSFNQPQHF. CDR3 nucleotide sequence: TGTGCCAGTAGTATGTTGGACAGCTTCAATCAGCCCCAGCATTTT.

V usage is TRBV19 and J usage is TRBJ2-7; no clear D gene. V lost 3 bases, J lost 6 bases, and 9 bases lay in between. This CDR3 has 12 amino acids. The V gene's germline CDR1 is LNHDA and CDR2 SQIVND (reference sequence). This chain's CDR3 is CASSIGGGEQYF. The DNA for the CDR3 is TGTGCCAGTAGTATCGGTGGTGGCGAGCAGTACTTC.

The sample holds a few counts of this clone. This sequence joins TRBV24-1 and TRBJ1-5; D gene uncertain. Trimming removed 3 bases from V and 8 bases from J, with 16 bases in between. The CDR3 totals 15 residues. Germline CDR1 reads KGHDR; CDR2 reads SFDVKD. CDR3 sequence reads: CATSDPRLSGEPQHF. The CDR3 nucleotides read TGTGCCACCAGTGATCCCCGGCTCTCGGGTGAGCCCCAGCATTTT.

This clone was counted once. The V call is TRBV27, the J call TRBJ2-7; weak D call: TRBD1 (5 bases). This CDR3 is built from 13 residues. The V gene's germline CDR1 is MNHEY and CDR2 SMNVEV (reference sequence). Trimming took 3 bases from V and 2 from J, leaving 8 bases between them. The CDR3 bases are TGTGCCAGCAGTTTCCAGGGTACCTACGAGCAGTACTTC. Its translation is CASSFQGTYEQYF.

V and J are TRBV6-4 and TRBJ1-2; TRBD1 aligns across 7 bases. V shed 7 bases and J 0 bases; nucleotides not matched to a gene: 20. The CDR3 runs 19 residues. From germline, CDR1 is MRHNA and CDR2 SNTAGT. The CDR3 coding sequence is TGTGCCAGCACCCCCCCCGGGACAGTCAAAATTCTAGCTAACTATGGCTACACCTTC. The encoded protein is CASTPPGTVKILANYGYTF.

The chain links TRBV7-9 to TRBJ1-1; 9 bases are a match to TRBD1. The CDR3 totals 14 residues. Germline loops: CDR1 SEHNR, CDR2 FQNEAQ (reference sequence). V lost 2 bases, J lost 3 bases, and 1 base stayed unmatched. The chain's CDR3 is CASSLRDRDTEAFF. The DNA of the CDR3 is TGTGCCAGCAGCTTACGGGACAGGGACACTGAAGCTTTCTTT. Based on the CDR3 plus reference TRBV7-9 and TRBJ1-1, the full variable domain is DTGVSQNPRHKITKRGQNVTFRCDPISEHNRLYWYRQTLGQGPEFLTYFQNEAQLEKSRLLSDRFSAERPKGSFSTLEIQRTEQGDSAMYLCASSLRDRDTEAFFGQGTRLTVV.

V and J are TRBV7-9 and TRBJ2-7, with 10 bases identical to TRBD2. The CDR3 covers 14 residues. CDR1 is SEHNR and CDR2 is FQNEAQ in the germline V gene (reference sequence). V lost 7 bases to trimming and J lost 6 bases; unmatched junction nucleotides: 9. The DNA for the CDR3 is TGTGCCAGCACTTCAAGCGGGGGGGATTCCGAGCAGTACTTC. Residues: CASTSSGGDSEQYF.

The gene calls are TRBV5-5 and TRBJ1-2, with 10 bases lining up with TRBD1. Germline V CDR1 and CDR2: SGHKS, YYEKEE (reference sequence). The CDR3 extends over 14 amino acids. V lost 3 bases, J lost 1 base, and 0 bases stayed unmatched. CDR3 nucleotide sequence: TGTGCCAGCAGCTGGACAGGGGGTAACTATGGCTACACCTTC. Its translation: CASSWTGGNYGYTF.

The J gene is TRBJ2-1, the V gene TRBV9; D ambiguous. V lost 3 bases and J lost 7, with 11 bases in between. Germline V gene lookup returns CDR1 SGDLS and CDR2 YYNGEE. The CDR3 consists of 13 residues. CDR3 in amino acids: CASSGSGVNEQFF. CDR3 coding DNA: TGTGCCAGCAGCGGCTCCGGAGTAAATGAGCAGTTCTTC. The full variable domain, its missing parts supplied by reference TRBV9 and TRBJ2-1, is DSGVTQTPKHLITATGQRVTLRCSPRSGDLSVYWYQQSLDQGLQFLIQYYNGEERAKGNILERFSAQQFPDLHSELNLSSLELGDSALYFCASSGSGVNEQFFGPGTRLTVL.